Here is one T cell receptor (beta chain) with its context. The sample comes from a study of shared T cell receptors in the human thymus. The germline V gene encodes CDR1 MGHDK and CDR2 SYGVNS. V lost 3 bases and J lost 2; bases outside the gene matches: 9. The CDR3 sequence is 16 residues long. Using immunoSEQ multiplex PCR, the repertoire was profiled, and TCRdb retains in-frame clones only, with some absent. The data show approximately 760,000 clones, 70% to 90% seen once. These data were also filed under a second study, of human thymus T cells. That study reports: Thymus pieces cut out during corrective heart surgery were the tissue that was used. In thymic and blood repertoires alike, V and J usage looked biased. Highly overlapping thymic repertoires in unrelated individuals were reported by related research.

This sequence was found in a girl less than two years old with a congenital heart defect. This sequence joins TRBV25-1 and TRBJ1-1, with 7 nucleotides matching TRBD1. The sample was thymocytes. This chain's CDR3 is CASSDEGAEGNTEAFF. In nucleotides, the CDR3 is TGTGCCAGCAGTGATGAGGGGGCAGAGGGAAACACTGAAGCTTTCTTT.